These 15 T cell receptor beta chains originate from one sample sequenced in a study of cytomegalovirus exposure and HLA in healthy donors. The PCR ran on 60 Vbeta and 13 Jbeta primers. Libraries were prepared by immunoSEQ multiplex PCR; TCRdb keeps only in-frame clonotypes and omits some of them. The repertoire holds some 150,000 clones, with 87% as singletons. The specimen sequenced was PBMCs. The source of these receptors is a woman aged 25 to 45 in good health and CMV-seronegative.

V and J are TRBV27 and TRBJ1-3; 9 nucleotides line up with TRBD1. J was trimmed by 4 bases and V by 2 bases; bases with no gene match: 6. CDR3 length: 16 amino acids. The V gene's germline CDR1 is MNHEY and CDR2 SMNVEV (reference sequence). The CDR3 DNA follows: TGTGCCAGCAGTTTAATCGGGACAGGGTTCGGAAACACCATATATTTT. Its protein product is CASSLIGTGFGNTIYF.

The chain carries TRBV28 and TRBJ2-5, with D unresolved. The last part of the DNA fits TRBJ2-7 better; the J call may be wrong. The CDR3 contains 12 residues. Germline V gene sequence: CDR1 MDHEN, CDR2 SYDVKM. CDR3 region: CASSLYYYEQYF. DNA for the CDR3: TGTGCCAGCAGTTTATACTACTACGAGCAGTACTTC.

The CDR3 DNA sequence: TGTGCCAGCTCACCTATCAGACCTGCCCGGGGGGCCCCCCAGCATTTT. It translates to CASSPIRPARGAPQHF. The chain combines TRBV18 with TRBJ1-5; possible D gene TRBD1, 6 bases. Trimming removed 3 bases from V and 10 bases from J, with 22 bases in between. CDR3 length: 16 residues. Germline CDR1 is KGHSH and CDR2 is LQKENI.

The chain joins TRBV19 to TRBJ2-2, with 12 positions matching TRBD1. The CDR3 extends over 15 amino acids. Germline values: CDR1 LNHDA, CDR2 SQIVND (reference sequence). V was clipped by 8 bases and J by 7 bases; unmatched bases: 8. Here the CDR3 DNA reads TGTGCCAGTGCGTTCGGGACAGGGGGCATCGGGGAGCTGTTTTTT. Its translation: CASAFGTGGIGELFF.

The chain carries TRBV29-1 and TRBJ2-6; D gene ambiguous. Germline CDR1 is SQVTM and CDR2 is ANQGSEA. V was cut by 7 bases and J by 1 base, with 11 bases left in between. CDR3 size: 14 residues. The CDR3 spells CSAAGTSGANVLTF. CDR3 bases: TGCAGCGCGGCAGGCACTTCTGGGGCCAACGTCCTGACTTTC.

The gene calls are TRBV10-3 and TRBJ1-1; possibly TRBD1 for D (5 bases). From germline, CDR1 is ENHRY and CDR2 SYGVKD. V shed 6 bases and J shed 4 bases, with 18 bases lying between them. The CDR3 length is 15 residues. CDR3 residues: CAIRQTLGVGTEAFF. For the CDR3, the DNA is TGTGCCATCAGACAGACCTTAGGGGTTGGCACTGAAGCTTTCTTT.

The count of this clone is one. The CDR3 sequence: CASSLARGSGRASEQFF. The CDR3 region has the DNA TGCGCCAGCAGCTTGGCTCGAGGTAGCGGGAGGGCCAGTGAGCAGTTCTTC. The chain is built from TRBV5-1 and TRBJ2-1; 11 bases line up with TRBD2. The germline gives CDR1 SGHRS, CDR2 YFSETQ. CDR3 length equals 17 residues. V was pared by 0 bases and J by 9 bases, with 11 bases of the junction left unmatched.

J is TRBJ2-6 and V is TRBV7-9; 7 bases are shared with TRBD2. Germline values: CDR1 SEHNR, CDR2 FQNEAQ (reference sequence). The CDR3 is 16 residues long. The V and J ends lost 1 base and 11 bases, in that order; junction bases with no gene match: 11. CDR3 sequence: CASSLVGGLRSYVLTF. In nucleotides, the CDR3 is TGTGCCAGCAGCTTAGTGGGAGGGCTACGCTCCTACGTCCTGACTTTC.

The V and J genes are TRBV7-2 and TRBJ2-3; D unresolved. Trimming removed 0 bases at V and 6 bases at J, with 10 bases between. Germline CDR1 reads SGHTA; CDR2 reads FQGNSA. CDR3 size: 14 residues. The CDR3 sequence is CASSLAQQADTQYF. CDR3 bases: TGTGCCAGCAGCTTAGCGCAGCAGGCGGATACGCAGTATTTT.

The rearrangement links TRBV27 to TRBJ1-4; TRBD1 aligns across 9 bases. The length of the CDR3 is 15 residues. Germline lookup yields CDR1 MNHEY and CDR2 SMNVEV (reference sequence). Trimming cost V 5 bases and J 11 bases; bases outside gene matches: 12. The CDR3 sequence: CASSATGGAPGKLFF. CDR3 sequence (DNA): TGTGCCAGCAGTGCCACAGGGGGCGCCCCGGGGAAACTGTTTTTT. Full variable domain (outside the CDR3, taken from reference TRBV27 and TRBJ1-4): EAQVTQNPRYLITVTGKKLTVTCSQNMNHEYMSWYRQDPGLGLRQIYYSMNVEVTDKGDVPEGYKVSRKEKRNFPLILESPSPNQTSLYFCASSATGGAPGKLFFGSGTQLSVL.

V and J are TRBV7-6 and TRBJ1-1; no definite D call. The germline gives CDR1 SGHVS, CDR2 FNYEAQ. Trimming cost V 2 bases and J 7 bases, with 8 bases left between them. The CDR3 is 12 amino acids. CDR3: CASSLRRGEAFF. The CDR3 DNA follows: TGTGCCAGCAGCTTAAGACGGGGTGAAGCTTTCTTT.

The chain links TRBV29-1 to TRBJ2-2; D is uncertain. The ends were cut back, 3 bases at V and 0 bases at J, with 14 bases in the middle. CDR1 is SQVTM, CDR2 ANQGSEA, per germline. This CDR3 is 16 amino acids long. The chain's CDR3 is CSVDDLRASNTGELFF. CDR3 bases: TGCAGCGTTGACGATTTGAGAGCGTCGAACACCGGGGAGCTGTTTTTT.

The chain carries TRBV5-4 and TRBJ2-1, with TRBD2 as a possible D gene (5 bases). The germline CDR1 and CDR2 sequences are SGHNT and YYREEE (reference sequence). The germline V and J ends were trimmed by 4 bases and 5 bases, with 19 bases remaining between them. This CDR3 contains 16 residues. In nucleotides, the CDR3 is TGTGCCAGCAGCCCGGCCCTTAAGCGGAGCCACAATGAGCAGTTCTTC. Translation gives CASSPALKRSHNEQFF.

The chain has TRBV29-1 and TRBJ2-7, with D tentatively TRBD1 (6 bases). Trimming took off 7 bases at V and 2 bases at J, with 21 bases between the two ends. This CDR3 is built from 15 residues. The germline V gene has CDR1 SQVTM and CDR2 ANQGSEA. DNA of the CDR3: TGCAGCGCCACCACCGGCAGGGGCTATACCTACGAGCAGTACTTC. This gives the protein CSATTGRGYTYEQYF.

V usage is TRBV29-1 and J usage is TRBJ2-2; TRBD1 aligns across 12 bases. The V and J ends lost 7 bases and 6 bases, in that order; junction bases with no gene match: 6. The CDR3 runs 14 residues. Per the germline V gene, CDR1 is SQVTM and CDR2 is ANQGSEA. CDR3 bases: TGCAGCGGAGGGACAGGGGGCTTGGCCGGGGAGCTGTTTTTT. Protein: CSGGTGGLAGELFF.